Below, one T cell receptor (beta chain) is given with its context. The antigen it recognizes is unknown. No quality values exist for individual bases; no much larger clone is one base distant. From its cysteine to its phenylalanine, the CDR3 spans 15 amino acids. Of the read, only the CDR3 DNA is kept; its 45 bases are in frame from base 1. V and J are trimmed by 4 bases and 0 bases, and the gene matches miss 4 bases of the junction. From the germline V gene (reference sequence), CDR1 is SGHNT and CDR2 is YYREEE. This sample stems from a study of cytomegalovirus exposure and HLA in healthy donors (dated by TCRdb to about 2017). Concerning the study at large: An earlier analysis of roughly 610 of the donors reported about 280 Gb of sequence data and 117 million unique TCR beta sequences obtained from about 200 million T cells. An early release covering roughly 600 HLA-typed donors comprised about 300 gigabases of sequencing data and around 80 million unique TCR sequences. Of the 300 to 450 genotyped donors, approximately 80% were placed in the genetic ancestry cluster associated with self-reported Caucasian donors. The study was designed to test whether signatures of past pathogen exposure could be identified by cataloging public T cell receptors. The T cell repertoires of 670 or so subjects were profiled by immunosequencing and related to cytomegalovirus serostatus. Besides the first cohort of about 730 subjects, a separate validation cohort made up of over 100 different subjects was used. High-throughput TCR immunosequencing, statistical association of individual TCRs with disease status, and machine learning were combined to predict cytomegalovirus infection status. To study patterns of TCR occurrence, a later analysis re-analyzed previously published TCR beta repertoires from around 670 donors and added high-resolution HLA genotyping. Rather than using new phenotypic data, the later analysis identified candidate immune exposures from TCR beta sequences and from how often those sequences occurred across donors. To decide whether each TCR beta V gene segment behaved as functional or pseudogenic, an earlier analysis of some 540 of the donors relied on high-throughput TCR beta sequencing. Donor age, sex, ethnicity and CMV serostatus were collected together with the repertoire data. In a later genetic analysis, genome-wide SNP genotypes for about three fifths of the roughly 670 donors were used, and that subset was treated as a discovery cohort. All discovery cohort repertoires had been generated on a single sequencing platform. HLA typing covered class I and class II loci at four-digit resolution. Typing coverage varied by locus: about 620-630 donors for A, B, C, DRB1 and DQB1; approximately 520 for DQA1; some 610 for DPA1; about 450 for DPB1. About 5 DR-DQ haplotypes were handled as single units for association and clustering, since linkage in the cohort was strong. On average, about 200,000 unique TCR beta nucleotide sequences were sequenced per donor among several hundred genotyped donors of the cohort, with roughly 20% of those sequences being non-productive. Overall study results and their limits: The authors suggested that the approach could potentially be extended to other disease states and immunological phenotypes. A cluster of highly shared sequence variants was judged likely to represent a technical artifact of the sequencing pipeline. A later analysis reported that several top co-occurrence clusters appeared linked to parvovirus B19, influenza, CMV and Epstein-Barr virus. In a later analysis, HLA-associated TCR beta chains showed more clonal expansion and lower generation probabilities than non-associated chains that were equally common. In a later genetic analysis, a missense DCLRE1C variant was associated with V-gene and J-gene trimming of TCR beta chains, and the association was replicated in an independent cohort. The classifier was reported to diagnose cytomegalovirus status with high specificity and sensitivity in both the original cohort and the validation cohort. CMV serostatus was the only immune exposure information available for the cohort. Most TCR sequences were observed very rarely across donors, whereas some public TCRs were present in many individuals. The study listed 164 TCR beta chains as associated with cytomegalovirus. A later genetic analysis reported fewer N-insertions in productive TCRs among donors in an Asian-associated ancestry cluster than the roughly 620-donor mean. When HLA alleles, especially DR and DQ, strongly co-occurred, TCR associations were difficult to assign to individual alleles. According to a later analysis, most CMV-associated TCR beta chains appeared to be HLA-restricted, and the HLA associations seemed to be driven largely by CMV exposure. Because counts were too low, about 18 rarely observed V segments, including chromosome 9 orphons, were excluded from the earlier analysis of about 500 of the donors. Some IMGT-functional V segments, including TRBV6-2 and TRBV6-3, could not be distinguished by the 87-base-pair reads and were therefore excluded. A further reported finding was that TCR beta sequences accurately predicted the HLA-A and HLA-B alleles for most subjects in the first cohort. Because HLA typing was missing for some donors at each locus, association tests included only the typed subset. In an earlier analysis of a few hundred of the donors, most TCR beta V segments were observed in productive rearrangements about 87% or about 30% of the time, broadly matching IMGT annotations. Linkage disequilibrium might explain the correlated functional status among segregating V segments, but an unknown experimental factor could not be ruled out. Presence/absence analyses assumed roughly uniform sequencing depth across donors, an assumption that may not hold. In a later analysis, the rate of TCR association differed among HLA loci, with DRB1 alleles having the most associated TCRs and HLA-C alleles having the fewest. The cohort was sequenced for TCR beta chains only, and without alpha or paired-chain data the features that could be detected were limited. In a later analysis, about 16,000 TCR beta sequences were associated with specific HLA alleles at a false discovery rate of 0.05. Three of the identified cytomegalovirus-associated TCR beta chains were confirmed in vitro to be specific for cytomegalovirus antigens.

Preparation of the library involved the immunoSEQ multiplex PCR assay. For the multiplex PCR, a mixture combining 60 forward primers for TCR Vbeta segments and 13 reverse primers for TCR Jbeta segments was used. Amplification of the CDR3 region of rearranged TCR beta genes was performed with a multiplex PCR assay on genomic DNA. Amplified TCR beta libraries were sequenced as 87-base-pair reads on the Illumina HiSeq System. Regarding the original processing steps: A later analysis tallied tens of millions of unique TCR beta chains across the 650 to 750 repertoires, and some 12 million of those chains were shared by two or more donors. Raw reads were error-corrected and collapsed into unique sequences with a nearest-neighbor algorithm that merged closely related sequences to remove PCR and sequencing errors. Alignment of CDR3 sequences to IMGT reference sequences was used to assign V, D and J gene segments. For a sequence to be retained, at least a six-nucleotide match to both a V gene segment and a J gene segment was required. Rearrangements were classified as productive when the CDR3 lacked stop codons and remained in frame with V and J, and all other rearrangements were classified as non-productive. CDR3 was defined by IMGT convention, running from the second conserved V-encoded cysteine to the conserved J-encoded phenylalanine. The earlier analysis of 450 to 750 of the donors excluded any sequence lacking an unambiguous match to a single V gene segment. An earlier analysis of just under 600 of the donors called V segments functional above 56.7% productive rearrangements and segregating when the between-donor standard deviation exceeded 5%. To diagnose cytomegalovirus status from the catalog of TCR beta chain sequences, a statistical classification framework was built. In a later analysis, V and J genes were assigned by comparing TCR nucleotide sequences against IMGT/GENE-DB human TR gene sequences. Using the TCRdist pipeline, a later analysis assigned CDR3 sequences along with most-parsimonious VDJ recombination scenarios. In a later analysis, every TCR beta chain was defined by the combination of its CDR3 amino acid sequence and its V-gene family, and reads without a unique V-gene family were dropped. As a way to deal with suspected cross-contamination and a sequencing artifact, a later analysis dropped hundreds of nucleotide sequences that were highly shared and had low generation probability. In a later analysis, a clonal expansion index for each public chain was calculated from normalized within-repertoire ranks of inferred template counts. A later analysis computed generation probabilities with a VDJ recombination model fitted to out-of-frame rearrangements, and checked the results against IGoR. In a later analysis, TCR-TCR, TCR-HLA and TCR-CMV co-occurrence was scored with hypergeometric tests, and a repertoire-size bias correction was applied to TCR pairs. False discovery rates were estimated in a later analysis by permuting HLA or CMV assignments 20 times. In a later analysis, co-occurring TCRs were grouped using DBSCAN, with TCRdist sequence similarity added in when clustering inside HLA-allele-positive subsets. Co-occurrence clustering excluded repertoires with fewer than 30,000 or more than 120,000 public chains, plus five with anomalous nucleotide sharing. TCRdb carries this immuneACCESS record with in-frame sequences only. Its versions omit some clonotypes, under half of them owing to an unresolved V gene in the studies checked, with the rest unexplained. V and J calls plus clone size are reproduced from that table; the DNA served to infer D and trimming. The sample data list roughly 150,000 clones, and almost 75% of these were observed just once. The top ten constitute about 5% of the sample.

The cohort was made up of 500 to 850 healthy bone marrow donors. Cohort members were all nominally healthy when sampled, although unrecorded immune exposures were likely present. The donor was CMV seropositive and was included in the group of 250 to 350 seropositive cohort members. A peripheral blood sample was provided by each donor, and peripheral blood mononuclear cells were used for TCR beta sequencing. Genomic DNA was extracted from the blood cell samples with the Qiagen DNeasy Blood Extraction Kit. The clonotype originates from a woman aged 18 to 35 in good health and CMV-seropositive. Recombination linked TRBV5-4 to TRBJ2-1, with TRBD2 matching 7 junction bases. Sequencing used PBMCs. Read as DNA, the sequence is TGTGCCAGCAGCGACCGGGACTACTCCTACAATGAGCAGTTCTTC. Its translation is CASSDRDYSYNEQFF. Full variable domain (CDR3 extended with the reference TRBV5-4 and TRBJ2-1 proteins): ETGVTQSPTHLIKTRGQQVTLRCSSQSGHNTVSWYQQALGQGPQFIFQYYREEENGRGNFPPRFSGLQFPNYSSELNVNALELDDSALYLCASSDRDYSYNEQFFGPGTRLTVL.